The next 18 T cell receptor beta chains were all read from a single sample in a study of human T cells and chemical hapten exposure. TCRdb analysed the RACE reads with MiXCR anew, one entry per CDR3 protein. This table holds some 91,000 distinct CDR3 sequences, 27% found once. As to time point: patch test 3, about 24 weeks after DPC sensitization. Treatment: therapeutic diphenylcyclopropenone sensitization with weekly scalp DPC. The sequencing here drew on whole blood, taken in connection with sensitization to the hapten diphenylcyclopropenone (DPC). These receptors were collected from a man in his forties with alopecia areata. Some clones in this sample may be carry-over from other donors' samples.

This clonotype occurred a few times. The chain carries TRBV12-3 or TRBV12-4 and TRBJ2-3; no definite D call. CDR3 size: 11 residues. Trimming stripped 3 bases from V and 6 bases from J, with 4 bases between. In nucleotides, the CDR3 is TGTGCCAGCAGTTTGTTGGATACGCAGTATTTT. Translated: CASSLLDTQYF.

This clonotype was counted a few times. J is TRBJ1-4 and V is TRBV20-1; TRBD1 matches 7 bases. The CDR3 sequence is 16 residues long. Germline CDR1 and CDR2: DFQATT and SNEGSKA (reference sequence). J lost 5 bases, V lost 6 bases, and 15 bases had no gene match. The CDR3 reads CSAAGGRDRLNEKLFF. CDR3 nucleotide sequence: TGCAGTGCCGCCGGCGGCAGGGACAGATTAAATGAAAAACTGTTTTTT.

This chain links TRBV20-1 with TRBJ1-2; D gene unclear. There are 12 residues in the CDR3. The germline V gene encodes CDR1 DFQATT and CDR2 SNEGSKA (reference sequence). The V end was cut by 6 bases, the J end by 4 bases, with 12 bases between. CDR3 coding DNA: TGCAGTGCCTTCTCGAGGACCTATGGCTACACCTTC. The encoded protein is CSAFSRTYGYTF.

The chain uses TRBV20-1 and TRBJ2-3, with 12 bases identical to TRBD2. The CDR3 is made up of 15 amino acids. Germline assignment: CDR1 DFQATT and CDR2 SNEGSKA (reference sequence). Unmatched junction bases numbered 6, after V lost 4 bases and J lost 4 bases. CDR3 DNA: TGCAGTGCTAATAGACTAGCGGGAGCAGCAGATACGCAGTATTTT. It yields the protein CSANRLAGAADTQYF.

This sequence joins TRBV9 and TRBJ2-5; D gene unclear. V was trimmed by 3 bases and J by 3 bases, leaving 15 bases between them. In germline, CDR1 is SGDLS, CDR2 YYNGEE. The CDR3 has 15 residues. The CDR3, as DNA: TGTGCCAGCAGCGCCTTCGCTGCCACCAAAGAGACCCAGTACTTC. Translation gives CASSAFAATKETQYF.

This clonotype was counted a few times. The chain employs TRBV27 and TRBJ2-7, with 8 bases that match TRBD2. The CDR3 is made up of 13 amino acids. Germline loops: CDR1 MNHEY, CDR2 SMNVEV (reference sequence). V shed 5 bases, J shed 9 bases, and the junction held 9 bases outside the gene matches. The CDR3 loop is CASSRTSLDRQYF. In DNA form, the CDR3 reads TGTGCCAGCAGTCGGACTAGCCTGGACAGGCAGTACTTC.

The chain carries TRBV10-2 and TRBJ2-3; 9 bases agree with TRBD2. Germline values: CDR1 WSHSY, CDR2 SAAADI. V trimming: 2 bases; J trimming: 3 bases; junction bases outside the gene matches: 3. The CDR3 spans 15 residues. The DNA of the CDR3 is TGCGCCAGCAGTGAGGCGGGAGGGCGGACAGATACGCAGTATTTT. Its protein is CASSEAGGRTDTQYF.

This clonotype was observed a handful of times. The chain joins TRBV28 to TRBJ2-5; 12 nucleotides line up with TRBD2. Germline V gene lookup returns CDR1 MDHEN and CDR2 SYDVKM. V was clipped by 6 bases and J by 5 bases; unmatched bases: 1. The CDR3 is 13 amino acids. CDR3: CASRLAGGETQYF. The CDR3 DNA sequence: TGTGCCAGCAGACTAGCGGGAGGCGAGACCCAGTACTTC.

This clonotype was detected ten times or more. The chain combines TRBV20-1 with TRBJ2-5, with D perhaps assigned TRBD1 or TRBD2 (5 bases each). Germline CDR1 DFQATT, CDR2 SNEGSKA (reference sequence). The CDR3 contains 13 residues. V lost 0 bases to trimming and J lost 2 bases, with 7 bases between them. CDR3 bases: TGCAGTGCTAGAGAGGGACCACAAGAGACCCAGTACTTC. It is translated as CSAREGPQETQYF.

The V gene is TRBV2, the J gene TRBJ1-1; D gene ambiguous. The CDR3 totals 14 residues. Germline CDR1 reads SNHLY; CDR2 reads FYNNEI. With 6 bases removed from V and 0 bases from J, the gap between germline ends came to 11 bases. The CDR3 sequence is CASRGIQLNTEAFF. CDR3 bases: TGTGCCAGCAGGGGGATACAGCTGAACACTGAAGCTTTCTTT.

The chain carries TRBV6-6 and TRBJ2-6; possibly TRBD1 for D (9 bases). Per germline, CDR1 MNHNY and CDR2 SVGAGI (reference sequence). This CDR3 is 19 amino acids long. V shed 4 bases and J shed 3 bases, with 22 bases lying between them. The CDR3 DNA reads as TGTGCCAGCAGTTCCCCGGGGGGGGACAGGGTATATGGGGCCAACGTCCTGACTTTC. Its protein is CASSSPGGDRVYGANVLTF.

The chain joins TRBV10-1 to TRBJ2-3, with D tentatively TRBD1 (5 bases). The CDR3 contains 15 residues. Germline CDR1 is WNHNN and CDR2 is SYGVQD (reference sequence). Deletions cut 4 bases from V and 1 base from J, with 12 bases between. This chain's CDR3 is CASSGTTFGTDTQYF. In DNA, the CDR3 is TGCGCCAGCAGTGGGACAACCTTCGGCACAGATACGCAGTATTTT.

Only a few counts were recorded for this clonotype. This rearrangement joins TRBV20-1 to TRBJ2-6; no firm D call. Germline loops: CDR1 DFQATT, CDR2 SNEGSKA (reference sequence). Trimming shortened V by 4 bases and J by 3 bases, and 10 bases separated the two germline ends. CDR3 size: 14 residues. The CDR3 sequence: CSANLPYGANVLTF. The DNA of the CDR3 is TGCAGTGCTAACCTACCCTATGGGGCCAACGTCCTGACTTTC.

The rearrangement uses TRBV21-1 and TRBJ2-1; the listed D gene, TRBD2, was not tested against the DNA. TRBV21-1 is designated a pseudogene. This CDR3 has 21 residues. The CDR3 protein is CASSKAAMGGRPRETYNEQFF. CDR3 bases: TGTGCCAGCAGCAAAGCAGCCATGGGGGGGAGGCCACGTGAAACCTACAATGAGCAGTTCTTC.

This clonotype was detected only a few times. The gene calls are TRBV5-1 and TRBJ1-4; 9 bases are a match to TRBD1. This CDR3 contains 14 residues. Trimming removed 3 bases from V and 8 bases from J; junction bases left unmatched: 5. CDR1 and CDR2 (germline): SGHRS, YFSETQ. The CDR3 spells CASSWTGVPEKLFF. In DNA form, the CDR3 reads TGCGCCAGCAGCTGGACAGGGGTCCCGGAAAAACTGTTTTTT.

The V call is TRBV7-2, the J call TRBJ1-2; 7 bases map to TRBD1. The CDR3 consists of 16 residues. V gave up 2 bases and J gave up 3 bases; unmatched junction bases: 9. Germline lookup yields CDR1 SGHTA and CDR2 FQGNSA. CDR3 DNA sequence: TGTGCCAGCAGCTTAAATATCAGACAGGGTCACTATGGCTACACCTTC. Amino acid sequence: CASSLNIRQGHYGYTF.

The chain recombines TRBV4-1 with TRBJ2-7; D not certain. V shed 0 bases and J shed 0 bases, with 12 bases lying between them. The V gene's germline CDR1 is MGHRA and CDR2 YSYEKL. The CDR3 contains 16 residues. The CDR3 DNA is TGCGCCAGCAGCCAAGAAGCTCCGGGCCGCTCCTACGAGCAGTACTTC. Its protein is CASSQEAPGRSYEQYF.

This clonotype has a single count. The V and J genes are TRBV9 and TRBJ2-3; 12 bases line up with TRBD2. From germline, CDR1 is SGDLS and CDR2 YYNGEE. The CDR3 spans 15 residues. The ends lost 6 bases at V and 3 bases at J; junction bases unmatched: 5. The CDR3 bases are TGTGCCAGCACTACAACTAGCGGGAGGACAGATACGCAGTATTTT. Protein product: CASTTTSGRTDTQYF.